The rows below give T cell receptor beta chains drawn from one sample of a study of blood T cell repertoires in COVID-19. The assay was immunoSEQ multiplex PCR, and TCRdb's table has in-frame clones only and misses some. The sample lists just under 30,000 clones; 75% to 90% were seen once. The sequencing sample was made of peripheral blood. The source of these receptors is a man older than 75 with acute or convalescent COVID-19. CDR3s include the opening cysteine and the closing phenylalanine or tryptophan. A D gene is named only where the DNA matches it firmly.

D gene | J gene | V gene | CDR3 protein
- | TRBJ1-6 | TRBV28 | CASSLKSDIFLYNSPLHF
- | TRBJ2-3 | TRBV27 | CASPGGGTDTQYF
TRBD1 | TRBJ1-5 | TRBV28 | CASSLISTGGNQPQHF
- | TRBJ2-7 | TRBV5-1 | CASSLGLSLHEQYF
TRBD2 | TRBJ2-7 | TRBV20-1 | CSASSAGRPYEQYF
- | TRBJ1-2 | TRBV10-2 | CASSGPPTNYGYTF
- | TRBJ1-2 | TRBV6-1 | CASSERVGGQNYGYTF
- | TRBJ2-2 | TRBV28 | CASSLRTPNTGELFF
- | TRBJ2-3 | TRBV7-2 | CASSLAVQGDTQYF
TRBD1 | TRBJ1-2 | TRBV5-1 | CASSSGDRAYGYTF
- | TRBJ1-1 | TRBV19 | CASRRGLNTEAFF
- | TRBJ1-5 | TRBV3-1/TRBV3-2 | CASSPGQGSNQPQHF
TRBD1 | TRBJ1-4 | TRBV28 | CAYSIPGGEKLFF
TRBD2 | TRBJ2-7 | TRBV5-5 | CASSNTGGIEQYF
- | TRBJ2-3 | TRBV3-1/TRBV3-2 | CASSLVASTDTQYF
- | TRBJ1-2 | TRBV18 | CATAGQGDGYTF